This T cell receptor beta chain derives from a study of cytomegalovirus exposure and HLA in healthy donors. Study findings and constraints: Generally TCR sequences proved uncommon, though certain public TCRs appeared in numerous donors.

Using immunoSEQ multiplex PCR, the repertoire was profiled, and TCRdb retains in-frame clones only, with some absent. The sample shows roughly 150,000 clones, under 90% of them seen only once. The CDR3 runs 14 residues. J lost 2 bases, V lost 6 bases, and 8 bases had no gene match. Germline V gives CDR1 SQVTM, CDR2 ANQGSEA. As for this clone: The antigen remains unidentified.

Among the roughly 120 subjects of the validation cohort, separate from the approximately 700-subject first cohort, were the donors. The chain recombines TRBV29-1 with TRBJ2-5; 8 bases line up with TRBD1. This TCR came from a man aged 18 to 29 in good health and CMV-seropositive. The source material was PBMCs. The CDR3 loop reads CSVVRQGQQETQYF. As DNA, the CDR3 is TGCAGCGTCGTTCGACAGGGGCAGCAAGAGACCCAGTACTTC. Full variable domain (remainder filled in from reference TRBV29-1 and TRBJ2-5): SAVISQKPSRDICQRGTSLTIQCQVDSQVTMMFWYRQQPGQSLTLIATANQGSEATYESGFVIDKFPISRPNLTFSTLTVSNMSPEDSSIYLCSVVRQGQQETQYFGPGTRLLVL.